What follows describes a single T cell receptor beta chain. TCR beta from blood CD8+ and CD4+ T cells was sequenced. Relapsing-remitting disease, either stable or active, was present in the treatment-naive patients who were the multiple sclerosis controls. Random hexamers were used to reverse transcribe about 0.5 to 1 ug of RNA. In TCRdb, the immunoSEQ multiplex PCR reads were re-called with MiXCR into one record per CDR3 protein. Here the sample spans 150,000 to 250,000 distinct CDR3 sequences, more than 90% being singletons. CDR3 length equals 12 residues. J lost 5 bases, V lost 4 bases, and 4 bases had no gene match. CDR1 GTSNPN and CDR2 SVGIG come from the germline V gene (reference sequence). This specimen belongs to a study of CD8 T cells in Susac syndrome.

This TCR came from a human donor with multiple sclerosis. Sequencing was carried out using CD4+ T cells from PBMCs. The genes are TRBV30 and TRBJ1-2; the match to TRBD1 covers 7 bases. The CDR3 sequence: CAWTGGLYGYTF. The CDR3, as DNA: TGTGCCTGGACAGGGGGATTATATGGCTACACCTTC.